This TCR beta chain was recorded in a study of T cells in Graves' hyperthyroidism and ophthalmopathy. Study results and limitations: Ophthalmopathy was separated from stable hyperthyroidism by a 13 V-J model. Blood shared most expanded thyroid clonotypes above 0.001.

Calling Graves' hyperthyroidism stable meant ophthalmopathy did not progress within 18 months. Orbital computed tomography, thyroid ultrasound, serum thyroxine and TRAb, and clinical symptoms together informed the diagnoses. Amplification targeted TCR beta CDR3 regions from RNA transcripts. HTBI primers were employed in a first-round RT-PCR of the TCR CDR3. Using its own MiXCR run on the multiplex PCR reads, TCRdb lists one record per CDR3 protein. The sample has about 740,000 distinct CDR3 sequences, roughly 15% seen once. V was pared by 0 bases and J by 7 bases, with 11 bases between. The germline CDR1 and CDR2 sequences are LGHDT and YNNKEL (reference sequence). The CDR3 runs 14 residues. Note on this clonotype: The antigen remains undetermined.

The TCR was taken from a woman in her late teens or twenties with Graves' hyperthyroidism. The chain is built from TRBV3-1 and TRBJ2-3; D unresolved. The sample was blood. Here the CDR3 DNA reads TGTGCCAGCAGCCAAGATAACCAAGGTTATACGCAGTATTTT. Its translation: CASSQDNQGYTQYF.